These 9 T cell receptor beta chains originate from one sample sequenced in a study of T cell responses to AZD1222 COVID-19 vaccine. Sequenced by immunoSEQ multiplex PCR; TCRdb stores in-frame clones only, minus some. Among 100,000 or so clones listed, more than 75% were seen once. The material was peripheral blood, obtained on day 0 of AZD1222 vaccination. These receptors were obtained from an adult in good health.

The chain couples TRBV5-1 to TRBJ2-3, with D unclear. CDR3 length: 15 amino acids. Germline CDR1 is SGHRS and CDR2 is YFSETQ. Trimming took off 0 bases at V and 5 bases at J, with 13 bases between the two ends. CDR3 sequence: CASSLASPPQDTQYF. CDR3 sequence (DNA): TGCGCCAGCAGCTTGGCAAGCCCCCCACAAGATACGCAGTATTTT.

This rearrangement joins TRBV2 to TRBJ2-3, with 10 bases matching TRBD2. Germline V gives CDR1 SNHLY, CDR2 FYNNEI. The trim removed 7 bases at V and 7 bases at J, leaving 20 bases unmatched. The CDR3 is 18 amino acids. In DNA form, the CDR3 reads TGTGCCAGCAAGGACTCTAGCGGGGGCCCCAGCGGTGTAAATACGCAGTATTTT. This codes for CASKDSSGGPSGVNTQYF.

V usage is TRBV11-1 and J usage is TRBJ2-1; 11 nucleotides agree with TRBD1. CDR1 is SGHAT, CDR2 FQDESV, per germline (reference sequence). V lost 0 bases to trimming and J lost 8 bases; unmatched junction nucleotides: 3. CDR3 length equals 15 residues. CDR3 in DNA: TGTGCCAGCAGCTTAGCGGGACAGGGGGTCGATGAGCAGTTCTTC. It encodes CASSLAGQGVDEQFF.

The V and J genes are TRBV30 and TRBJ1-2; 7 bases fit TRBD1. The CDR3 runs 14 residues. Germline-derived CDR1 and CDR2 are GTSNPN and SVGIG (reference sequence). Trimming cost V 3 bases and J 4 bases; bases outside gene matches: 8. CDR3 DNA sequence: TGTGCCTGGAGGAGACAGGGTAGCGGCTATGGCTACACCTTC. Translated: CAWRRQGSGYGYTF.

The chain is built from TRBV27 and TRBJ2-2; 10 nucleotides match TRBD2. Per germline, CDR1 MNHEY and CDR2 SMNVEV (reference sequence). The CDR3 has 16 amino acids. With 4 bases clipped from V and 1 base from J, the junction kept 3 bases outside the gene matches. DNA of the CDR3: TGTGCCAGCAGTTCGGGACTAGCGTGGAACACCGGGGAGCTGTTTTTT. This sequence encodes CASSSGLAWNTGELFF.

This chain links TRBV19 with TRBJ2-5; the match to TRBD1 covers 9 bases. V lost 4 bases, J lost 6 bases, and 9 bases stayed unmatched. CDR3 length: 15 residues. Germline CDR1 and CDR2: LNHDA and SQIVND (reference sequence). The CDR3 DNA reads as TGTGCCAGTAGTAGGGGGACAGGGACCGGACAGACCCAGTACTTC. Translated: CASSRGTGTGQTQYF.

The chain joins TRBV7-9 to TRBJ2-5; the D gene could be TRBD1 or TRBD2 (6 bases each). This CDR3 has 16 residues. The V gene lost 1 base and the J gene lost 2 bases, with 14 bases spanning the gap. The germline V gene encodes CDR1 SEHNR and CDR2 FQNEAQ (reference sequence). Here the CDR3 DNA reads TGTGCCAGCAGCTTAGGTTCCGGGGGCGGACAAGAGACCCAGTACTTC. Translating gives CASSLGSGGGQETQYF.

J is TRBJ1-1 and V is TRBV2; D possibly corresponds to TRBD1 (5 bases). Germline loops: CDR1 SNHLY, CDR2 FYNNEI. The CDR3 has 14 residues. Trimming shortened V by 3 bases and J by 6 bases, and 14 bases separated the two germline ends. The CDR3 spells CASSEQGRAAEAFF. The CDR3 DNA reads as TGTGCCAGCAGTGAGCAGGGTCGCGCAGCTGAAGCTTTCTTT.

V gene TRBV3-1 (or the pseudogene TRBV3-2) combines with J gene TRBJ1-6; D unclear. The CDR3 has 15 residues. Germline assignment: CDR1 LGHDT and CDR2 YNNKEL (reference sequence). Trimming cost V 1 base and J 8 bases, with 12 bases left between them. DNA for the CDR3: TGTGCCAGCAGCCAAGGCTACGGGTTAGATTCACCCCTCCACTTT. It yields the protein CASSQGYGLDSPLHF.